This T cell receptor (beta chain) derives from a study of T cell responses to AZD1222 COVID-19 vaccine. Germline CDR1 reads SQVTM; CDR2 reads ANQGSEA. The CDR3 has 12 residues. V lost 1 base and J 11 bases, leaving 12 bases between the germline ends. Some clones are missing from TCRdb's copy, which holds only in-frame ones; the method was immunoSEQ multiplex PCR. The top ten hold more than 10% of the sample, which has about 140,000 clones, more than 85% seen once. The starting material was peripheral blood, obtained after recovery from COVID-19. This rearrangement joins TRBV29-1 to TRBJ2-1; weak D call: TRBD1 (5 bases). The origin of this receptor is an adult who had recovered from COVID-19. The CDR3 protein is CSVEVLKDKQFF. CDR3 in DNA: TGCAGCGTTGAAGTATTAAAGGACAAGCAGTTCTTC.